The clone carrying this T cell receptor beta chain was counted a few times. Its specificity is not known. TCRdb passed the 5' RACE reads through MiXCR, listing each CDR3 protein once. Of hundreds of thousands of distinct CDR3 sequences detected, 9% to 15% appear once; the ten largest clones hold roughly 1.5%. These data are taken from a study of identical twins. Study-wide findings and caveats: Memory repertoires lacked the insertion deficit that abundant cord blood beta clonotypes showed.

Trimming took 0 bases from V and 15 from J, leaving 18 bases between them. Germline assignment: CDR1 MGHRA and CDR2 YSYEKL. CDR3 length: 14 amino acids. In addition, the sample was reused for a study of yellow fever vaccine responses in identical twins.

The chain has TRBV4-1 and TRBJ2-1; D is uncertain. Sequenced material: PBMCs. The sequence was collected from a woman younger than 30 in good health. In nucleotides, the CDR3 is TGCGCCAGCAGCCAAGACTACGGGTTCCCGTGGCGGTTCTTC. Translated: CASSQDYGFPWRFF.